These T cell receptor beta chains were read from a single sample in a study of cytomegalovirus exposure and HLA in healthy donors. Only in-frame clones appear in the TCRdb table, and some are missing; sequencing was by immunoSEQ multiplex PCR. This sample has about 190,000 clones, with 80% found just once. The specimen sequenced was PBMCs. Receptor source: a boy aged 5-17 years in good health and CMV-seronegative. Both conserved end residues are part of each CDR3. Each record gives: J gene, clone size, D gene, V gene, CDR3 protein, CDR3 DNA. A D gene is named only where the DNA matches it firmly. Size values are once, few and many counts, or a class for expanded clones, and some rows have none.

>TRBJ1-2|NA|TRBD1|TRBV29-1
CSVVRDRAYGYTF
TGCAGCGTGGTCCGGGACAGGGCCTATGGCTACACCTTC
>TRBJ2-7|NA|TRBD1|TRBV30
CAWSGLRTGDEQYF
TGTGCCTGGAGTGGACTCCGGACAGGGGACGAGCAGTACTTC
>TRBJ2-3|NA|TRBD2|TRBV11-2
CASSFGGREGTQYF
TGTGCCAGCAGCTTTGGGGGGAGGGAGGGCACGCAGTATTTT
>TRBJ1-2|NA|TRBD1|TRBV12-5
CASARTGNHYGYTF
TGTGCTAGTGCCCGGACAGGGAATCACTATGGCTACACCTTC
>TRBJ2-1|NA|TRBD1|TRBV7-3
CASSLTGGNEQFF
TGTGCCAGCAGCCTGACAGGGGGTAATGAGCAGTTCTTC
>TRBJ2-5|NA|TRBD2|TRBV2
CASSVNGGGQETQYF
TGTGCCAGCAGTGTTAACGGGGGGGGCCAAGAGACCCAGTACTTC
>TRBJ2-1|NA|TRBD2|TRBV2
CASSPGLAGRSSYNEQFF
TGTGCCAGCAGCCCGGGACTAGCGGGGAGGAGCTCCTACAATGAGCAGTTCTTC
>TRBJ2-1|NA|NA|TRBV10-3
CAISTGPDYNEQFF
TGTGCCATCTCCACAGGTCCCGACTACAATGAGCAGTTCTTC
>TRBJ1-5|NA|NA|TRBV12-5
CASGPTQGNQPQHF
TGTGCTAGTGGTCCGACCCAGGGAAATCAGCCCCAGCATTTT
>TRBJ1-6|NA|NA|TRBV6-6
CATGQLHNSPLHF
TGTGCCACCGGACAGTTGCATAATTCACCCCTCCACTTT
>TRBJ2-3|NA|TRBD2|TRBV6-5
CASSYLGGGTDTQYF
TGTGCCAGCAGTTATCTGGGCGGGGGTACAGATACGCAGTATTTT
>TRBJ1-3|few|NA|TRBV6-1
CASSDGGTGNTIYF
TGTGCCAGCAGTGACGGGGGTACGGGAAACACCATATATTTT
>TRBJ1-4|NA|TRBD1|TRBV30
CAWSPGDRGYEKLFF
TGTGCCTGGAGTCCTGGGGACAGGGGGTACGAAAAACTGTTTTTT
>TRBJ1-1|NA|NA|TRBV6-6
CASISGVRNTEAFF
TGTGCCAGCATCTCCGGGGTGCGGAACACTGAAGCTTTCTTT
>TRBJ1-1|NA|TRBD1|TRBV7-2
CASSSRPGGHTEAFF
TGTGCCAGCAGCTCCCGCCCAGGGGGGCACACTGAAGCTTTCTTT
>TRBJ1-3|few|NA|TRBV5-4
CASSLDRFSGNTIYF
TGTGCCAGCAGCCTTGACAGATTCTCTGGAAACACCATATATTTT
>TRBJ2-2|NA|TRBD1|TRBV18
CASTRQGGTGELFF
TGTGCCAGCACCCGACAGGGGGGAACCGGGGAGCTGTTTTTT
>TRBJ1-2|NA|TRBD1|TRBV7-3
CASSSTGGLGGYTF
TGTGCCAGCAGCTCCACAGGGGGCTTGGGTGGCTACACCTTC
>TRBJ2-7|once|TRBD2|TRBV27
CASSLVAGDEYEQYF
TGTGCCAGCAGTTTGGTAGCGGGAGACGAATACGAGCAGTACTTC
>TRBJ1-5|NA|NA|TRBV19
CASSNRADQPQHF
TGTGCCAGTAGTAACAGGGCAGATCAGCCCCAGCATTTT